These 10 T cell receptor beta chains were sequenced from one sample in a study of CD8 T cells in ankylosing spondylitis. One entry per CDR3 protein, called by TCRdb with MiXCR from the 5' RACE reads. The data show approximately 340,000 distinct CDR3 sequences, approximately 15% seen once. The sample comprised blood, either unsorted or a sorted T cell fraction (not recorded which). These receptors came from a male donor with ankylosing spondylitis or in good health (not recorded which).

This clonotype was detected only a few times. This sequence joins TRBV6-1 and TRBJ1-5, with TRBD1 identical over 7 bases. CDR1 and CDR2 from the germline V gene are MNHNS and SASEGT. J was trimmed by 6 bases and V by 5 bases; bases with no gene match: 4. The CDR3 length is 13 residues. The DNA for the CDR3 is TGTGCCAGCAGTCGAAACAGGGGTCAGCCCCAGCATTTT. Translated, it gives CASSRNRGQPQHF.

This clonotype was observed a few times. This chain uses TRBV4-1 with TRBJ2-1; TRBD2 agrees at 11 bases. J was trimmed by 7 bases and V by 1 base; bases with no gene match: 9. Per germline, CDR1 MGHRA and CDR2 YSYEKL. This CDR3 has 17 amino acids. The CDR3 bases are TGCGCCAGCAGCCAAGGAGCGGCTAGCGGGAGGTGGAATGAGCAGTTCTTC. Amino acids: CASSQGAASGRWNEQFF.

The chain employs TRBV12-3 or TRBV12-4 and TRBJ1-1; D ambiguous. The CDR3 contains 14 residues. Trimming took off 6 bases at V and 2 bases at J, with 13 bases between the two ends. The CDR3 sequence: CASSLDAPNTEAFF. In DNA, the CDR3 is TGTGCCAGCAGCCTTGACGCTCCTAACACTGAAGCTTTCTTT.

This clonotype was seen more than once but under ten times. V and J are TRBV5-1 and TRBJ2-5; D is tentatively TRBD1 or TRBD2 (5 bases each). The V end was cut by 3 bases, the J end by 5 bases, with 23 bases between. Germline CDR1 is SGHRS and CDR2 is YFSETQ. CDR3 length equals 17 residues. The CDR3 region is CASSSQLTGTERETQYF. In nucleotides, the CDR3 is TGCGCCAGCAGCTCACAACTTACCGGGACGGAGCGTGAGACCCAGTACTTC.

This sequence joins TRBV5-1 and TRBJ1-3; maybe TRBD1 (6 bases). The CDR3 has 16 amino acids. CDR1 SGHRS and CDR2 YFSETQ come from the germline V gene. V was cut by 4 bases and J by 0 bases, with 14 bases left in between. CDR3 amino acids: CASSGMDSFSGNTIYF. In nucleotides, the CDR3 is TGCGCCAGCAGCGGAATGGACAGCTTCTCTGGAAACACCATATATTTT.

This clonotype was counted a few times. This rearrangement joins TRBV5-1 to TRBJ1-1, with D possibly being TRBD1 (6 bases). This CDR3 comprises 14 residues. Trimming took 3 bases from V and 5 from J, leaving 14 bases between them. The germline CDR1 and CDR2 sequences are SGHRS and YFSETQ. As DNA, the CDR3 is TGCGCCAGCAGCTGGGGGGGGCAGGGGACTGAAGCTTTCTTT. It encodes CASSWGGQGTEAFF.

This chain joins TRBV4-2 and TRBJ1-2; D remains unclear. This CDR3 spans 12 amino acids. V shed 4 bases and J shed 6 bases, with 9 bases lying between them. Germline loops: CDR1 LGHNA, CDR2 YNFKEQ. CDR3 bases: TGTGCCAGCAGCCGCGGAGTTGATGGCTACACCTTC. Translating gives CASSRGVDGYTF.

This clonotype was recorded a few times. The chain uses TRBV12-3 or TRBV12-4 and TRBJ2-7, with a possible D match to TRBD1 (5 bases). With 5 bases removed from V and 0 bases from J, the gap between germline ends came to 11 bases. The CDR3 spans 14 residues. The CDR3 region has the DNA TGTGCCAGCAGTACAGGTTATGGCTCCTACGAGCAGTACTTC. Translating it yields CASSTGYGSYEQYF.

The chain uses TRBV7-2 and TRBJ2-7, with TRBD2 as a possible D gene (5 bases). The CDR3 loop spans 14 amino acids. Trimming removed 4 bases at V and 1 base at J, with 11 bases between. From germline, CDR1 is SGHTA and CDR2 FQGNSA. The CDR3 DNA follows: TGTGCCAGCAGCTATGGGAGTTTGTCCTACGAGCAGTACTTC. This sequence encodes CASSYGSLSYEQYF.

Only a few counts were recorded for this clonotype. The chain uses TRBV5-1 and TRBJ1-1; no clear D gene. The germline gives CDR1 SGHRS, CDR2 YFSETQ. CDR3 length equals 16 residues. The V gene lost 4 bases and the J gene lost 2 bases, with 18 bases spanning the gap. CDR3 sequence: CASSPLNVGANTEAFF. The CDR3 DNA follows: TGCGCCAGCAGCCCCCTAAACGTAGGCGCAAACACTGAAGCTTTCTTT. The full variable domain, its missing parts supplied by reference TRBV5-1 and TRBJ1-1, is KAGVTQTPRYLIKTRGQQVTLSCSPISGHRSVSWYQQTPGQGLQFLFEYFSETQRNKGNFPGRFSGRQFSNSRSEMNVSTLELGDSALYLCASSPLNVGANTEAFFGQGTRLTVV.